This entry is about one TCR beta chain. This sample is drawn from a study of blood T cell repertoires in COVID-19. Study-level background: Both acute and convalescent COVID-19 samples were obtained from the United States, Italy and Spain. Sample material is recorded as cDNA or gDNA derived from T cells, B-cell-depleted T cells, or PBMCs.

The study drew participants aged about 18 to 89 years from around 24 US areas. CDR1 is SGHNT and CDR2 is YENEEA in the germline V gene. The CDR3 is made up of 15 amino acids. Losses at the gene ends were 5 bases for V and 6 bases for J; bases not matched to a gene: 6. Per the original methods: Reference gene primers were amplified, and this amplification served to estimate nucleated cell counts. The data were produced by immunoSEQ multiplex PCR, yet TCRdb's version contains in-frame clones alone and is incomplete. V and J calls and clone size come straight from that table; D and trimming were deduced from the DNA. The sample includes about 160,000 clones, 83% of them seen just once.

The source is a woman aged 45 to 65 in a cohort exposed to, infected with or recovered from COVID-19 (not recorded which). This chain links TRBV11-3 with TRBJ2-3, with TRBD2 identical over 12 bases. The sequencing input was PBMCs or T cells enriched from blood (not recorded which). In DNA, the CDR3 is TGTGCCAGCAGCCTAGCGGGAGGGCCTCGGGATACGCAGTATTTT. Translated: CASSLAGGPRDTQYF. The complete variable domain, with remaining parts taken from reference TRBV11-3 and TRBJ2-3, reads EAGVVQSPRYKIIEKKQPVAFWCNPISGHNTLYWYLQNLGQGPELLIRYENEEAVDDSQLPKDRFSAERLKGVDSTLKIQPAELGDSAVYLCASSLAGGPRDTQYFGPGTRLTVL.